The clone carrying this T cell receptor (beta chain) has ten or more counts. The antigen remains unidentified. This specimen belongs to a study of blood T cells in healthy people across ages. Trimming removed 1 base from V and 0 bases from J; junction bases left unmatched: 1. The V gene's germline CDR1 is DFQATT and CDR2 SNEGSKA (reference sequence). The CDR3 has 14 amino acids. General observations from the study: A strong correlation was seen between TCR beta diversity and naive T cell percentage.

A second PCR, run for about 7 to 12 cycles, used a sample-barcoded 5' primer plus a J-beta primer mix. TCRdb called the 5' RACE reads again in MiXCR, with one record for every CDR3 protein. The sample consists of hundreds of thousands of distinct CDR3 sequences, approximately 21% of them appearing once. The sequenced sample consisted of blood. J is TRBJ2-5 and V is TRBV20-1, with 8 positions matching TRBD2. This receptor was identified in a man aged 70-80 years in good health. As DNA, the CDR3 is TGCAGTGCTAGAGTAGCGGGGAACCAAGAGACCCAGTACTTC. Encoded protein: CSARVAGNQETQYF.